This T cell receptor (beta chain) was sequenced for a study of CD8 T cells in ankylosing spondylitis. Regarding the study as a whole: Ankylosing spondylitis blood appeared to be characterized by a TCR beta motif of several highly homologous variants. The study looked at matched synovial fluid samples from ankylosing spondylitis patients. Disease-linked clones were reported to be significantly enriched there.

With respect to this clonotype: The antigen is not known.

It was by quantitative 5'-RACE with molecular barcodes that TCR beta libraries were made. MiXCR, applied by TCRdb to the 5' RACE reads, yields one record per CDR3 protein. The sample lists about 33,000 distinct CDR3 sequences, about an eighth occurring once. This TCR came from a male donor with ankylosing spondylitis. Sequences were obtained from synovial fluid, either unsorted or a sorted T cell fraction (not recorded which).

The CDR3 spells CASTPRVAGANEQFF. CDR3 nucleotides: TGTGCCAGCACCCCGAGGGTAGCGGGGGCCAATGAGCAGTTCTTC. The V and J genes are TRBV6-2 or TRBV6-3 and TRBJ2-1; TRBD2 matches at 9 bases. Germline CDR1 MNHEY, CDR2 SVGEGT. V lost 7 bases to trimming and J lost 6 bases; unmatched junction nucleotides: 10. The CDR3 consists of 15 residues.